A selection of T cell receptor beta chains follows, all from one sample in a study of blood T cell repertoires in COVID-19. TCRdb's copy holds only in-frame clones and misses some; the assay was immunoSEQ multiplex PCR. The profile shows some 140,000 clones, roughly 80% of them singletons. Material for sequencing was peripheral blood. Receptors were obtained from a man between 60 and 70 years old who had recovered from COVID-19. Both conserved end residues are part of each CDR3. D genes are given only for firm matches. Size tells how often a clone was seen (once, few, many) or the class of an expanded clone, and some rows leave it out.

J | D | V | size | DNA | CDR3
TRBJ1-1 | . | TRBV5-8 | . | TGTGCCAGCAGCCCGGAGGGCAAGTCTGAAGCTTTCTTT | CASSPEGKSEAFF
TRBJ1-5 | TRBD1 | TRBV28 | . | TGTGCCAGCAGTTTTAGGACAGGGCGTCAGCCCCAGCATTTT | CASSFRTGRQPQHF
TRBJ1-3 | . | TRBV28 | . | TGTGCCAGCAGCGTGAGGTACACCATATATTTT | CASSVRYTIYF
TRBJ1-5 | . | TRBV6-2/TRBV6-3 | . | TGTGCCAGCAGTTACTCGAGGAGTGGCAGGGTTGAAATAAGGAGGGATCAGCCCCAGCATTTT | CASSYSRSGRVEIRRDQPQHF
TRBJ2-3 | TRBD2 | TRBV11-2 | . | TGTGCCAGCAAGGGACTAGACCTAGATACGCAGTATTTT | CASKGLDLDTQYF
TRBJ1-1 | . | TRBV4-1 | . | TGCGCCAGCACCACTCGTTTGAACACTGAAGCTTTCTTT | CASTTRLNTEAFF
TRBJ2-7 | TRBD1 | TRBV7-8 | . | TGTGCCAGCAGCTTAGCGCGGACAGGGCCCTACGAGCAGTACTTC | CASSLARTGPYEQYF
TRBJ2-1 | TRBD1 | TRBV6-4 | . | TGTGCCAGCAGTGACTCGAACAGGGGGCTATACAATGAGCAGTTCTTC | CASSDSNRGLYNEQFF
TRBJ2-2 | TRBD2 | TRBV6-2/TRBV6-3 | . | TGTGCCAGCAGCTCCTCCGCGGGGGTGACCGGGGAGCTGTTTTTT | CASSSSAGVTGELFF
TRBJ1-5 | . | TRBV7-2 | . | TGTGCCAGCAGCAAGCTCAACTATAGCAATCAGCCCCAGCATTTT | CASSKLNYSNQPQHF
TRBJ1-2 | . | TRBV28 | . | TGTGCCAGCAGTTTATCAGTGTTCGCGGGCTATGGCTACACCTTC | CASSLSVFAGYGYTF
TRBJ2-2 | . | TRBV7-3 | few | TGTGCCAGCAGCTTAATGGGGCTAGGGGGCACCGGGGAGCTGTTTTTT | CASSLMGLGGTGELFF
TRBJ1-3 | . | TRBV3-1/TRBV3-2 | . | TGTGCCAGCAGCCAAACTGTTTTCGACACCATATATTTT | CASSQTVFDTIYF
TRBJ2-5 | . | TRBV12-3/TRBV12-4 | . | TGTGCCAGCAGTGAGGGACATCGGGAGACCCAGTACTTC | CASSEGHRETQYF
TRBJ1-1 | TRBD1 | TRBV15 | . | TGTGCCACCAGCGGGCCGAACACAGGGGCCCCCAACACTGAAGCTTTCTTT | CATSGPNTGAPNTEAFF
TRBJ2-1 | TRBD2 | TRBV6-2/TRBV6-3 | few | TGTGCCAGCAGTTTAAGCCCGGGACTACTATACAATGAGCAGTTCTTC | CASSLSPGLLYNEQFF
TRBJ1-2 | TRBD1 | TRBV13 | . | TGTGCCAGCAGCCCGGGACAGGGGCCTCACTATGGCTACACCTTC | CASSPGQGPHYGYTF
TRBJ2-7 | TRBD1 | TRBV7-2 | . | TGTGCCAGCAGCCCGGGACAGATCTACGAGCAGTACTTC | CASSPGQIYEQYF
TRBJ2-2 | . | TRBV7-2 | . | TGTGCCACCCAGAGGTATTCGGACACCGGGGAGCTGTTTTTT | CATQRYSDTGELFF
TRBJ1-3 | . | TRBV7-2 | . | TGTGCCAGCAGCCCTCCAGGGGCAACCTCTGGAAACACCATATATTTT | CASSPPGATSGNTIYF
TRBJ2-3 | TRBD1 | TRBV9 | few | TGTGCCAGCAGCGTAGCGCTAGCAGGGGGTGGCACAGATACGCAGTATTTT | CASSVALAGGGTDTQYF
TRBJ2-1 | . | TRBV7-6 | . | TGTGCCAGCAGCTATACGCCAGGGGCACCCTACAATGAGCAGTTCTTC | CASSYTPGAPYNEQFF
TRBJ2-1 | . | TRBV4-3 | . | TGCGCCAGCAGCCAGGATGTCCTGGGCGGGGAGCAGTTCTTC | CASSQDVLGGEQFF
TRBJ2-2 | TRBD1 | TRBV24-1 | . | TGTGCCACCAGTGATCCAAGGACAGGTCTGAACACCGGGGAGCTGTTTTTT | CATSDPRTGLNTGELFF
TRBJ2-2 | . | TRBV7-2 | . | TGTGCCAGCAGCGCGGGGGCAGGCCTATCCCAGGGGGAGCTGTTTTTT | CASSAGAGLSQGELFF
TRBJ2-3 | . | TRBV5-5 | . | TGTGCCAGCAGTTGGACCGGGACTGGCACAGATACGCAGTATTTT | CASSWTGTGTDTQYF
TRBJ2-7 | TRBD2 | TRBV27 | . | TGTGCCAGCAGCTCCGCCGGACTAGCGGGCTACCCCTACGAGCAGTACTTC | CASSSAGLAGYPYEQYF
TRBJ2-3 | . | TRBV9 | . | TGTGCCAGCAGCGTAGCCCCAGTAGGGAGAGATACGCAGTATTTT | CASSVAPVGRDTQYF
TRBJ1-5 | . | TRBV7-8 | . | TGTGCCAGCAGCTTAGATAGTATTCAGCCCCAGCATTTT | CASSLDSIQPQHF
TRBJ2-1 | . | TRBV6-8 | . | TGTGCCAGCAGACTCCGGGACAATTACAATGAGCAGTTCTTC | CASRLRDNYNEQFF
TRBJ1-1 | TRBD1 | TRBV7-8 | . | TGTGCCAGCAGCTTAGGGAAAACAGGGGGCCTTCCGGCTTTCTTT | CASSLGKTGGLPAFF
TRBJ2-7 | . | TRBV7-9 | . | TGTGCCAGCAGCCCCAGCGGGCTGTCCTACGAGCAGTACTTC | CASSPSGLSYEQYF
TRBJ2-3 | TRBD2 | TRBV28 | . | TGTGCCAGCAGTGGGGGAGGGATTAGGGCAGATACGCAGTATTTT | CASSGGGIRADTQYF
TRBJ1-4 | . | TRBV18 | . | TGTGCCAGCTCACTGGCATGGGGGGCTAATGAAAAACTGTTTTTT | CASSLAWGANEKLFF
TRBJ2-3 | . | TRBV5-4 | once | TGTGCCAGCAGCTCGACTGGGGCCCCAGGAGATACGCAGTATTTT | CASSSTGAPGDTQYF
TRBJ2-2 | TRBD1 | TRBV6-4 | . | TGTGCCAGCAGCGAACAGGGGGACACCGGGGAGCTGTTTTTT | CASSEQGDTGELFF
TRBJ2-1 | . | TRBV5-4 | . | TGTGCCAGCAGCCAAGGGAGGAGGAGTGGGTCGGATGAGCAGTTCTTC | CASSQGRRSGSDEQFF
TRBJ2-2 | TRBD1 | TRBV28 | . | TGTGCCAGCACTCCCGAGACAGGGGGCACCGGGGAGCTGTTTTTT | CASTPETGGTGELFF
TRBJ1-4 | . | TRBV14 | . | TGTGCCAGCAGCCAAGGGCTAGATAATGAAAAACTGTTTTTT | CASSQGLDNEKLFF
TRBJ1-6 | . | TRBV5-5 | . | TGTGCCAGCAGCTTCCGGGAGAATAATTCACCCCTCCACTTT | CASSFRENNSPLHF